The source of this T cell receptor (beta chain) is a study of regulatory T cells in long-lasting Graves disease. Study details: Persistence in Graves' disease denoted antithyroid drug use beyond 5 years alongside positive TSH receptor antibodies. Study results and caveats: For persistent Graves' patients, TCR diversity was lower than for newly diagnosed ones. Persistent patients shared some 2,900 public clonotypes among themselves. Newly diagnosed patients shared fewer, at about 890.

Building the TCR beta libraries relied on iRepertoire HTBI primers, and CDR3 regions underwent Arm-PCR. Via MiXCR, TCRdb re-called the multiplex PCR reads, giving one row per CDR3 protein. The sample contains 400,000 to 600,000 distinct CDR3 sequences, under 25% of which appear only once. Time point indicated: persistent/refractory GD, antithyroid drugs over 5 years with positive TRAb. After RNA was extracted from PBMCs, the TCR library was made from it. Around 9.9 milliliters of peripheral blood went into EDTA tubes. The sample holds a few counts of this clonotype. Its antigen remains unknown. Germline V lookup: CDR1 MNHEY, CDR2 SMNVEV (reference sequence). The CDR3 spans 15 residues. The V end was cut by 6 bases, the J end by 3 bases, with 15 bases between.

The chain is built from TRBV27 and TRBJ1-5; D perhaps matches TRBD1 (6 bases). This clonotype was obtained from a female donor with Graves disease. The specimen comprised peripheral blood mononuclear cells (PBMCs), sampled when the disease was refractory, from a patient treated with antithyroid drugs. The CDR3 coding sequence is TGTGCCAGCAGCATTGGCAGGGGATACAATCAGCCCCAGCATTTT. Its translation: CASSIGRGYNQPQHF.